What follows are 9 T cell receptor beta chains derived from one specimen sequenced in a study of cytomegalovirus exposure and HLA in healthy donors. A multiplex PCR was run with 60 Vbeta primers and 13 Jbeta primers. Assay: immunoSEQ multiplex PCR; the TCRdb copy retains only in-frame clones and omits some. The sample shows more than 100,000 clones, about three quarters of them seen only once. The material sequenced was PBMCs. Receptor source: a man aged 45-65 years in good health and CMV-seropositive.

This clone was detected only a few times. The chain has TRBV19 and TRBJ1-2; D unresolved. The CDR3 sequence is 13 residues long. Between the trimmed V and J ends, which lost 2 bases and 5 bases, there was a span of 9 bases. CDR1 LNHDA and CDR2 SQIVND come from the germline V gene (reference sequence). The CDR3, as DNA: TGTGCCAGTAGTATAACAGATCGGTATGGCTACACCTTC. Translated, it gives CASSITDRYGYTF.

The V call is TRBV2, the J call TRBJ2-1; TRBD2 is a possible D gene (6 bases). Germline V gene lookup returns CDR1 SNHLY and CDR2 FYNNEI. V was cut by 8 bases and J by 5 bases, with 19 bases left in between. The CDR3 extends over 15 amino acids. The CDR3 sequence: CASYRPWGVHNEQFF. CDR3 sequence (DNA): TGTGCCAGCTACCGCCCCTGGGGGGTCCACAATGAGCAGTTCTTC.

The gene calls are TRBV6-6 and TRBJ1-2; no reliable D call. This CDR3 spans 14 amino acids. CDR1 is MNHNY, CDR2 SVGAGI, per germline (reference sequence). The V gene lost 6 bases and the J gene lost 6 bases, with 17 bases spanning the gap. In DNA form, the CDR3 reads TGTGCCAGCAGGACTCAGGAGGGTAGGAATGGCTACACCTTC. Translated, it gives CASRTQEGRNGYTF.

This clone was detected a few times. The J gene is TRBJ1-1, the V gene TRBV5-4, with 8 bases matching TRBD1. This CDR3 contains 15 residues. Losses at the gene ends were 2 bases for V and 4 bases for J; bases not matched to a gene: 7. Germline V lookup: CDR1 SGHNT, CDR2 YYREEE (reference sequence). The CDR3 DNA sequence: TGTGCCAGCAGCTTACCACAGGGGGATGGCACTGAAGCTTTCTTT. Translated, it gives CASSLPQGDGTEAFF.

This clone came up a few times. The V and J genes are TRBV5-1 and TRBJ1-3; 8 bases map to TRBD1. V trimming: 2 bases; J trimming: 0 bases; junction bases outside the gene matches: 10. The germline CDR1 and CDR2 sequences are SGHRS and YFSETQ. The CDR3 runs to 18 residues. The CDR3 sequence: CASSLTTGTGNSGNTIYF. DNA for the CDR3: TGCGCCAGCAGCTTAACAACCGGGACAGGAAACTCTGGAAACACCATATATTTT.

The V and J genes are TRBV5-1 and TRBJ2-5; D is perhaps TRBD2 (6 bases). Germline V lookup: CDR1 SGHRS, CDR2 YFSETQ. This CDR3 is 19 amino acids long. V was pared by 3 bases and J by 5 bases, with 29 bases between. The CDR3 reads CASSSARVRRGVSGETQYF. DNA for the CDR3: TGCGCCAGCAGCTCTGCGAGGGTTCGGAGGGGAGTGTCGGGGGAGACCCAGTACTTC.

The genes are TRBV27 and TRBJ2-7, with TRBD2 as a possible D gene (6 bases). In germline, CDR1 is MNHEY, CDR2 SMNVEV (reference sequence). The CDR3 is 14 amino acids. V dropped 2 bases and J dropped 3 bases, with 11 bases sitting between them. CDR3 in amino acids: CASSLIRGGYEQYF. CDR3 DNA: TGTGCCAGCAGTTTAATCCGGGGAGGCTACGAGCAGTACTTC.

This clone was counted a single time. The chain is built from TRBV4-1 and TRBJ2-5, with a weak D call TRBD1 (7 bases). The CDR3 totals 15 residues. Germline CDR1 reads MGHRA; CDR2 reads YSYEKL. Trimming removed 0 bases at V and 2 bases at J, with 10 bases between. CDR3 sequence reads: CASSQDSGGQETQYF. CDR3 sequence (DNA): TGCGCCAGCAGCCAAGATTCAGGGGGGCAAGAGACCCAGTACTTC.

This clone occurred a few times. The gene calls are TRBV7-3 and TRBJ2-5; 12 nucleotides align to TRBD2. CDR1 is SGHTA, CDR2 FQGTGA, per germline. V was clipped by 6 bases and J by 4 bases; unmatched bases: 12. This CDR3 spans 17 amino acids. The CDR3 DNA sequence: TGTGCCAGCAGTCCTCCTAGCGGGAGGGCCGAGAGAGAGACCCAGTACTTC. Amino acids: CASSPPSGRAERETQYF.